These 13 T cell receptor beta chains were all obtained from the same sample, sequenced in a study of Graves' ophthalmopathy and Graves' hyperthyroidism. RNA transcripts served as template for amplifying TCR beta CDR3 sequences. The workflow started with a first-round RT-PCR run with HTBI primers and then moved on to a second-round multiplex PCR. MiXCR, applied by TCRdb to the multiplex PCR reads, yields one record per CDR3 protein. Among hundreds of thousands of distinct CDR3 sequences listed, roughly two fifths were seen once. The sequencing sample was made of peripheral blood. These receptors all come from an adult man with Graves' ophthalmopathy.

Regarding this clonotype: This may arise from a read error, as a much more abundant clone is one base away. J is TRBJ2-7 and V is TRBV7-9; D may be TRBD1 (6 bases). This CDR3 comprises 12 residues. The V end was cut by 5 bases, the J end by 4 bases, with 9 bases between. The germline V gene has CDR1 SEHNR and CDR2 FQNEAQ (reference sequence). The CDR3 bases are TGTGCCAGCAGCCACCAGGGGTACGAGCAGTACTTC. It encodes CASSHQGYEQYF.

This clonotype showed up just a few times. The V and J genes are TRBV5-5 and TRBJ1-5; a possible D gene is TRBD1 (6 bases). The CDR3 sequence is 16 residues long. Germline V CDR1 and CDR2: SGHKS, YYEKEE (reference sequence). Trimming took off 4 bases at V and 4 bases at J, with 18 bases between the two ends. CDR3 loop: CASSPVGRGDNQPQHF. DNA for the CDR3: TGTGCCAGCAGCCCGGTCGGTAGGGGGGATAATCAGCCCCAGCATTTT.

On this clonotype itself: This sequence may be a read error, since a much larger clone differs from it by one base. The rearrangement links TRBV10-2 to TRBJ1-2; no clear D. Germline V gene lookup returns CDR1 WSHSY and CDR2 SAAADI. This CDR3 is 16 amino acids long. V was trimmed by 0 bases and J by 8 bases, leaving 19 bases between them. In DNA, the CDR3 is TGCGCCAGCAGTGAGTCGGTGGTCAGCGCTTTATGGGGCTACACCTTC. Residues: CASSESVVSALWGYTF.

This clonotype came up many times. V usage is TRBV2 and J usage is TRBJ1-2; D gene ambiguous. The CDR3 runs 12 residues. V shed 11 bases and J shed 4 bases, with 14 bases lying between them. CDR1 is SNHLY, CDR2 FYNNEI, per germline. The CDR3 DNA is TGTGCCTCAAAAAACGGAATCTATGGCTACACCTTC. This translates into CASKNGIYGYTF.

The rearrangement links TRBV14 to TRBJ1-1; the D gene is possibly TRBD1 (6 bases). Per germline, CDR1 SGHDN and CDR2 FVKESK. V was clipped by 0 bases and J by 3 bases, with 14 bases between them. The CDR3 loop spans 16 amino acids. DNA of the CDR3: TGTGCCAGCAGCCAAGATGGCAGGGGTGGATACACTGAAGCTTTCTTT. Amino acid sequence: CASSQDGRGGYTEAFF.

The count of this clonotype is one. The rearrangement uses TRBV29-1 and TRBJ1-2, with D tentatively TRBD1 (5 bases). Trimming left V 6 bases short and J 5 bases short, with 10 bases between. CDR1 is SQVTM and CDR2 is ANQGSEA in the germline V gene. The CDR3 contains 11 residues. CDR3 sequence reads: CSVGGVYGYTF. The CDR3 DNA reads as TGCAGCGTCGGGGGGGTATATGGCTACACCTTC.

The table lists this clonotype with many counts. The chain couples TRBV11-2 to TRBJ2-7; D remains ambiguous. This CDR3 region has 14 residues. Trimming cost V 8 bases and J 2 bases, with 16 bases left between them. CDR1 is SGHAT and CDR2 is FQNNGV in the germline V gene. CDR3 region: CASQMGHSTYEQYF. Here the CDR3 DNA reads TGTGCCAGCCAAATGGGTCACTCGACCTACGAGCAGTACTTC. The variable domain in full, with the rest retrieved from reference TRBV11-2 and TRBJ2-7, is EAGVAQSPRYKIIEKRQSVAFWCNPISGHATLYWYQQILGQGPKLLIQFQNNGVVDDSQLPKDRFSAERLKGVDSTLKIQPAKLEDSAVYLCASQMGHSTYEQYFGPGTRLTVT.

This clonotype showed up just a few times. Written as DNA, the CDR3 is TGTGCCAGCAGTGTACACAGCCCACCCAATCAGCCCCAGCATTTT. This sequence encodes CASSVHSPPNQPQHF. The chain combines TRBV11-2 with TRBJ1-5; D is undetermined. Germline values: CDR1 SGHAT, CDR2 FQNNGV. V shed 6 bases and J shed 3 bases, with 15 bases lying between them. The CDR3 covers 15 residues.

Ten or more counts support this clonotype. This chain uses TRBV7-8 with TRBJ1-1; D is uncertain. The V gene lost 1 base and the J gene lost 8 bases, with 11 bases spanning the gap. The CDR3 is 13 residues long. Germline V gene data show CDR1 as SGHVS and CDR2 as FQNEAQ. The CDR3 protein is CASSLDGWVEAFF. For the CDR3, the DNA is TGTGCCAGCAGCTTAGACGGTTGGGTCGAAGCTTTCTTT.

This clonotype was seen many times. The chain couples TRBV19 to TRBJ1-5; TRBD1 agrees at 7 bases. There are 13 residues in the CDR3. J was trimmed by 6 bases and V by 7 bases; bases with no gene match: 6. Germline V lookup: CDR1 LNHDA, CDR2 SQIVND (reference sequence). The CDR3 protein is CASNDEGAQPQHF. In DNA, the CDR3 is TGTGCCAGTAACGATGAGGGGGCTCAGCCCCAGCATTTT.

The gene calls are TRBV7-9 and TRBJ2-2, with 11 bases lining up with TRBD1. This CDR3 is 13 amino acids long. The V gene's germline CDR1 is SEHNR and CDR2 FQNEAQ (reference sequence). Germline trimming cut 8 bases from V and 6 bases from J; bases unmatched to any gene: 2. CDR3 nucleotide sequence: TGTGCCAGCGGGACAGGGGGTCCCGGGGAGCTGTTTTTT. This codes for CASGTGGPGELFF.

This clonotype came up many times. The chain uses TRBV25-1 and TRBJ1-5; weak D call: TRBD1 (5 bases). The V end was cut by 6 bases, the J end by 3 bases, with 12 bases between. The germline CDR1 and CDR2 sequences are MGHDK and SYGVNS. CDR3 length equals 14 residues. The CDR3 protein is CASSVGHINQPQHF. In DNA form, the CDR3 reads TGTGCCAGCAGCGTCGGACACATCAATCAGCCCCAGCATTTT.

This clonotype was observed at least ten times. The gene calls are TRBV6-6 and TRBJ1-6; 10 positions agree with TRBD1. Trimming cost V 4 bases and J 10 bases; bases outside gene matches: 7. Germline CDR1 MNHNY, CDR2 SVGAGI (reference sequence). The CDR3 runs to 15 residues. CDR3: CASSSTGQGGSPLHF. The DNA of the CDR3 is TGTGCCAGCAGTTCCACCGGACAGGGGGGCTCACCCCTCCACTTT.